Each of the 30 T cell receptor beta chains below was sequenced from the same sample in a study of monozygotic twins with inflammatory bowel disease. With the 5' RACE reads reprocessed, TCRdb shows one record per CDR3 protein and no DNA. Recorded for this sample: approximately 400,000 distinct CDR3 sequences. Sample: blood. The receptors were gathered from a human donor with ulcerative colitis or Crohn's disease, or a healthy co-twin of an affected twin (not recorded which).

The CDR3 is CASSLAGTGRKEYGYTF. The genes are TRBV5-1 and TRBJ1-2; TCRdb picks TRBD1, but there is no DNA to check that call. Germline V gene lookup returns CDR1 SGHRS and CDR2 YFSETQ. The CDR3 loop spans 17 amino acids.

V gene TRBV24-1 combines with J gene TRBJ2-3; TCRdb's D call of TRBD2 is untestable without DNA. Germline CDR1 KGHDR, CDR2 SFDVKD. The CDR3 sequence is 13 residues long. CDR3 protein: CATSGTPWDTQYF.

This CDR3 is CASSKVKGKRNTIYF. The chain carries TRBV21-1 and TRBJ1-3; TCRdb reports TRBD1, a call that lacks DNA to check it against. TRBV21-1 is marked as a pseudogene. The CDR3 runs 15 residues.

V is TRBV6-1 and J is TRBJ2-3; TCRdb picks TRBD1, but there is no DNA to check that call. Germline values: CDR1 MNHNS, CDR2 SASEGT. This CDR3 is built from 13 residues. The CDR3 protein is CASSTRQGNTQYF.

The rearrangement links TRBV7-9 to TRBJ2-6; TCRdb proposes TRBD1, but this gene call is untestable without DNA. The CDR3 consists of 15 residues. Germline V gene sequence: CDR1 SEHNR, CDR2 FQNEAQ (reference sequence). The CDR3: CASSLGGAGANVLTF.

The gene calls are TRBV4-3 and TRBJ2-3; the D gene TCRdb calls, TRBD2, cannot be checked with no DNA. From germline, CDR1 is LGHNA and CDR2 YSLEER. The CDR3 sequence is 16 residues long. CDR3 protein: CASSQGELIAGGSQYF.

This chain connects TRBV11-2 to TRBJ2-2; the TRBD2 assignment by TCRdb is unverifiable without DNA. The length of the CDR3 is 13 residues. The V gene's germline CDR1 is SGHAT and CDR2 FQNNGV. CDR3: CASSFGLTGELFF.

The genes are TRBV12-3 or TRBV12-4 and TRBJ2-3; TCRdb returns TRBD2, unconfirmable since there is no DNA. The CDR3 is 14 amino acids. The CDR3 loop reads CASSSGLPRNTQYF.

This sequence joins TRBV20-1 and TRBJ2-3; TCRdb designates TRBD2, a call that cannot be tested without DNA. Germline V gene data show CDR1 as DFQATT and CDR2 as SNEGSKA (reference sequence). CDR3 length: 14 residues. The CDR3 region is CSAREGGVRITQYF.

The chain links TRBV7-9 to TRBJ2-2; TCRdb calls TRBD2, which cannot be checked without DNA. The CDR3 is 16 residues long. CDR1 SEHNR and CDR2 FQNEAQ come from the germline V gene (reference sequence). CDR3 residues: CASSLDFVQLPGELFF.

The V gene is TRBV7-2, the J gene TRBJ2-5; TCRdb's D gene call, TRBD2, goes unchecked for lack of DNA. The CDR3 loop spans 16 amino acids. Looked up from germline, CDR1 is SGHTA and CDR2 is FQGNSA. The CDR3 loop is CASSLGGGGTQETQYF. The full variable domain, its missing parts supplied by reference TRBV7-2 and TRBJ2-5, is GAGVSQSPSNKVTEKGKDVELRCDPISGHTALYWYRQSLGQGLEFLIYFQGNSAPDKSGLPSDRFSAERTGGSVSTLTIQRTQQEDSAVYLCASSLGGGGTQETQYFGPGTRLLVL.

The chain employs TRBV27 and TRBJ1-1; the TRBD1 assignment by TCRdb is unverifiable without DNA. Germline CDR1 and CDR2: MNHEY and SMNVEV (reference sequence). This CDR3 has 14 amino acids. CDR3 amino acids: CASSLRRGSTEAFF.

The V call is TRBV15, the J call TRBJ2-3. This CDR3 is built from 16 residues. Germline V lookup: CDR1 LNHNV, CDR2 YYDKDF (reference sequence). The CDR3 here is CATSRDLSTRHDTQYF.

The chain links TRBV7-2 to TRBJ1-5. The CDR3 has 17 residues. The germline CDR1 and CDR2 sequences are SGHTA and FQGNSA. This CDR3 is CASSLGFDRALNQPQHF.

This rearrangement joins TRBV24-1 to TRBJ2-3; TCRdb indicates TRBD1, and absent DNA this call remains unverified. Per the germline V gene, CDR1 is KGHDR and CDR2 is SFDVKD. The CDR3 consists of 13 residues. CDR3 amino acids: CATSLTGSDTQYF.

The chain couples TRBV15 to TRBJ2-2. CDR1 LNHNV and CDR2 YYDKDF come from the germline V gene (reference sequence). The CDR3 extends over 16 amino acids. This CDR3 reads CATSRGKAALTGELFF.

J is TRBJ1-1 and V is TRBV11-1; with no DNA, the TCRdb D assignment of TRBD1 cannot be verified. The CDR3 extends over 19 amino acids. In germline, CDR1 is SGHAT, CDR2 FQDESV (reference sequence). The CDR3 here is CASSFSRGTGRAVNTEAFF.

This chain links TRBV29-1 with TRBJ1-5; there is no DNA to check the TCRdb D call of TRBD1. Germline CDR1 and CDR2: SQVTM and ANQGSEA. CDR3 length: 16 residues. The CDR3 protein is CSVANGTGAPNQPQHF.

This chain uses TRBV18 with TRBJ1-1. This CDR3 is 11 amino acids long. Germline-derived CDR1 and CDR2 are KGHSH and LQKENI. The CDR3 loop reads CASSRQGEAFF. Supplemented by reference TRBV18 and TRBJ1-1, the full variable domain reads NAGVMQNPRHLVRRRGQEARLRCSPMKGHSHVYWYRQLPEEGLKFMVYLQKENIIDESGMPKERFSAEFPKEGPSILRIQQVVRGDSAAYFCASSRQGEAFFGQGTRLTVV.

The chain couples TRBV7-9 to TRBJ2-7. The CDR3 totals 15 residues. The germline gives CDR1 SEHNR, CDR2 FQNEAQ (reference sequence). The CDR3 here is CASSHQTVGVHEQYF.

The gene calls are TRBV5-4 and TRBJ1-1. The CDR3 extends over 12 amino acids. Germline CDR1 SGHNT, CDR2 YYREEE (reference sequence). The CDR3 loop reads CASSRSGTEAFF.

This chain links TRBV7-9 with TRBJ2-1; TCRdb returns TRBD1, unconfirmable since there is no DNA. CDR1 SEHNR and CDR2 FQNEAQ come from the germline V gene (reference sequence). The CDR3 runs to 15 residues. CDR3: CASSPRGGVAGEQFF. Combining the CDR3 with reference TRBV7-9 and TRBJ2-1 gives the whole variable domain DTGVSQNPRHKITKRGQNVTFRCDPISEHNRLYWYRQTLGQGPEFLTYFQNEAQLEKSRLLSDRFSAERPKGSFSTLEIQRTEQGDSAMYLCASSPRGGVAGEQFFGPGTRLTVL.

The genes are TRBV28 and TRBJ2-1; without DNA, the TCRdb call of TRBD2 cannot be checked. The germline gives CDR1 MDHEN, CDR2 SYDVKM. The CDR3 extends over 16 amino acids. This CDR3 is CASRLRLAGGRNEQFF.

The chain is built from TRBV5-1 and TRBJ1-1; the D gene TCRdb calls, TRBD1, cannot be checked with no DNA. Germline lookup yields CDR1 SGHRS and CDR2 YFSETQ. This CDR3 has 14 residues. The CDR3 region is CASSFSRGGTEAFF.

This chain uses TRBV27 with TRBJ1-2; TCRdb's assignment of TRBD1 cannot be checked, as there is no DNA. CDR1 MNHEY and CDR2 SMNVEV come from the germline V gene (reference sequence). The CDR3 has 15 residues. CDR3 amino acids: CASRARDRGFYGYTF.

The rearrangement uses TRBV5-1 and TRBJ2-1; no DNA is available, so the TRBD2 call from TCRdb remains unchecked. This CDR3 is built from 13 residues. Per germline, CDR1 SGHRS and CDR2 YFSETQ. This CDR3 reads CASREGFDNEQFF.

The rearrangement uses TRBV9 and TRBJ2-7; as DNA is missing, the TRBD2 call by TCRdb cannot be tested. CDR3 length equals 17 residues. The germline CDR1 and CDR2 sequences are SGDLS and YYNGEE. CDR3 region: CASSGGLAGDGSYEQYF.

The V gene is TRBV6-5, the J gene TRBJ2-1; without DNA, the TCRdb call of TRBD1 cannot be checked. CDR1 is MNHEY and CDR2 is SVGAGI in the germline V gene. This CDR3 region has 13 residues. The CDR3 is CASSYQQGNEQFF.

The chain uses TRBV6-1 and TRBJ1-2. The CDR3 length is 14 residues. Germline assignment: CDR1 MNHNS and CDR2 SASEGT. The chain's CDR3 is CASSEPADSRGYTF.

The chain carries TRBV6-2 or TRBV6-3 and TRBJ2-7; TCRdb outputs TRBD2, but without DNA this stays unchecked. The CDR3 runs to 15 residues. Germline V gene sequence: CDR1 MNHEY, CDR2 SVGEGT. CDR3: CASRPTGTRSVEQYF.